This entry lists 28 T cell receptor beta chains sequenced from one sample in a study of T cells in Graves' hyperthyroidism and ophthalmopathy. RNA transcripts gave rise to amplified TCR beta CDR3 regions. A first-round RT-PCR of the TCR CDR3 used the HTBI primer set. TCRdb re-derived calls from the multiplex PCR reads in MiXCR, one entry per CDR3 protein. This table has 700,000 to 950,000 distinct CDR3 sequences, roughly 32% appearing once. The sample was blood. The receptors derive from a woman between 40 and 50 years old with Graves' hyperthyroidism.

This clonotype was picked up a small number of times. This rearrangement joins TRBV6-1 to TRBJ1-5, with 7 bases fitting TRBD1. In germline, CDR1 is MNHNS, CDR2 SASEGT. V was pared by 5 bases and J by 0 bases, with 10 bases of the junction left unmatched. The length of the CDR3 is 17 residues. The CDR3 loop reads CASSRSQGTDSNQPQHF. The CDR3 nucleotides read TGTGCCAGCAGTAGATCACAGGGGACTGATAGCAATCAGCCCCAGCATTTT.

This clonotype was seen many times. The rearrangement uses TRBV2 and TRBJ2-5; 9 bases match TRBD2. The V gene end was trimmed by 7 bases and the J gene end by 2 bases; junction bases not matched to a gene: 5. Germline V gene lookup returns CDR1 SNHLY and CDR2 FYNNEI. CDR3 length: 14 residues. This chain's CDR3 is CASKSTSGQETQYF. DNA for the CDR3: TGTGCCAGCAAATCGACTAGCGGTCAAGAGACCCAGTACTTC.

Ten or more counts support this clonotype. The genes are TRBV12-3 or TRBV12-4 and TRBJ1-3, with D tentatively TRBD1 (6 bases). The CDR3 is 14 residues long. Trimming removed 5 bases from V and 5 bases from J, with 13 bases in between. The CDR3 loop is CASSPQGTRNTIYF. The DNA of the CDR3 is TGTGCCAGCAGTCCACAGGGAACTCGAAACACCATATATTTT.

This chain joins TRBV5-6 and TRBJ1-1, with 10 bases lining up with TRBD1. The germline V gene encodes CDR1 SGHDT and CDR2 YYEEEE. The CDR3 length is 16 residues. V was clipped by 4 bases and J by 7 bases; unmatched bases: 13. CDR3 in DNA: TGTGCCAGCAGCCCCTGGGACAGGGGACGGGGGGGTGAAGCTTTCTTT. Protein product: CASSPWDRGRGGEAFF.

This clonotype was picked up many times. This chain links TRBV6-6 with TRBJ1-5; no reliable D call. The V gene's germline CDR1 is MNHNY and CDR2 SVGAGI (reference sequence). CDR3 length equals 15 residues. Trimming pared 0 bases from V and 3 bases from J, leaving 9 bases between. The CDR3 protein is CASSYSSQSNQPQHF. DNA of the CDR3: TGTGCCAGCAGTTACTCTTCACAGTCCAATCAGCCCCAGCATTTT.

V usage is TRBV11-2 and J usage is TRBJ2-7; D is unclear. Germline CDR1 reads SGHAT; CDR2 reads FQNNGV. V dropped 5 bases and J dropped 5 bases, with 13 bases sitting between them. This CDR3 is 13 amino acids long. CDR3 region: CASSPWGSDEQYF. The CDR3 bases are TGTGCCAGCAGCCCCTGGGGATCCGACGAGCAGTACTTC.

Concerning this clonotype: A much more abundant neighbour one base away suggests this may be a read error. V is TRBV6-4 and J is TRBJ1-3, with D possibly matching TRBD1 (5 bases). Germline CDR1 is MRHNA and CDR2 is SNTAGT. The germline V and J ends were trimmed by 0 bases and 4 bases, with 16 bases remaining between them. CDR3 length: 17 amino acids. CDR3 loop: CASSDSGTYFIGNTIYF. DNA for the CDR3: TGTGCCAGCAGTGACTCCGGGACGTATTTTATCGGAAACACCATATATTTT.

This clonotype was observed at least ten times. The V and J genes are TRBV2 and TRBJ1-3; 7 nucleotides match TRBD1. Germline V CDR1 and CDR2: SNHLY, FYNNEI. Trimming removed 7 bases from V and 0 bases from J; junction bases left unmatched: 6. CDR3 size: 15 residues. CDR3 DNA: TGTGCCAGCACTGGCAGGGGGTTCTCTGGAAACACCATATATTTT. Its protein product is CASTGRGFSGNTIYF.

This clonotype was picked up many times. Here the CDR3 reads CASSLGETSYTF. DNA of the CDR3: TGTGCCAGCAGTTTGGGGGAGACGAGCTACACCTTC. The chain has TRBV12-3 or TRBV12-4 and TRBJ1-2; D is possibly TRBD1 (5 bases). The CDR3 loop spans 12 amino acids. The V end lost 3 bases, the J end lost 9 bases, and 11 bases lay between the germline ends.

CDR3 residues: CASSPSAGVSYEQYF. The CDR3 nucleotides are TGCGCCAGCTCCCCCTCGGCGGGAGTCTCCTACGAGCAGTACTTC. This chain joins TRBV5-1 and TRBJ2-7; 7 bases are shared with TRBD2. This CDR3 has 15 amino acids. Germline CDR1 and CDR2: SGHRS and YFSETQ. The trim removed 7 bases at V and 0 bases at J, leaving 10 bases unmatched.

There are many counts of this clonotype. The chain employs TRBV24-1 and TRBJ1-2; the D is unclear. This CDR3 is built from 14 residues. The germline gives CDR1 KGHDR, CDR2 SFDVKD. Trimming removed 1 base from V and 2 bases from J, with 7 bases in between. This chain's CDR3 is CATSDFGENYGYTF. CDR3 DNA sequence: TGTGCCACCAGTGATTTCGGAGAGAACTATGGCTACACCTTC.

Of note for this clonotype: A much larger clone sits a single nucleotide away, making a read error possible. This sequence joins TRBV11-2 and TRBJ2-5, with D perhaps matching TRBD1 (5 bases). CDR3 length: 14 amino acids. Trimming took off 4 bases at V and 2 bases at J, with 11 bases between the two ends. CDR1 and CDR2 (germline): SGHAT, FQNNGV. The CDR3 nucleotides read TGTGCCAGCAGCTCTCAGGGTTTTCAAGAGACCCAGTACTTC. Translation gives CASSSQGFQETQYF.

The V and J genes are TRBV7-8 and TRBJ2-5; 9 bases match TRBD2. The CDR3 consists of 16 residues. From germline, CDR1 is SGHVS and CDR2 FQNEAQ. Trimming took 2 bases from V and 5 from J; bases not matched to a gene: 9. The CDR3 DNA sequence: TGTGCCAGCAGCTTAAGGCGGGGGGGATTTCAGGAGACCCAGTACTTC. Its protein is CASSLRRGGFQETQYF.

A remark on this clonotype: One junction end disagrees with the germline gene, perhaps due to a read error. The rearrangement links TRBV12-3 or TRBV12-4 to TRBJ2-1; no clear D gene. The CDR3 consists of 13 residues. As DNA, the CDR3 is TGTGCCAGCACTTTAGGGCCCTACAATGAGCAGTTCTTC. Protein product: CASTLGPYNEQFF.

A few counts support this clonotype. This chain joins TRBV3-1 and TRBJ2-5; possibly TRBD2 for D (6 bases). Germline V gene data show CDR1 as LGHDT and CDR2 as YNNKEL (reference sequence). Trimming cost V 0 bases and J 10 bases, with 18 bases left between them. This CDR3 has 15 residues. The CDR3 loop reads CASSQDSTRARDQYF. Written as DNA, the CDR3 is TGTGCCAGCAGCCAAGATTCGACTAGAGCAAGAGACCAGTACTTC.

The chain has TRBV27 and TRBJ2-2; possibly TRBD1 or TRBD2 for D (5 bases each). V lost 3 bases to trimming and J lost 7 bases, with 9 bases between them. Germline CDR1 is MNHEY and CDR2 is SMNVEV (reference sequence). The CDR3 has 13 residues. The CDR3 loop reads CASSFWDRGELFF. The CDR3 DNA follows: TGTGCCAGCAGTTTCTGGGACCGCGGGGAGCTGTTTTTT.

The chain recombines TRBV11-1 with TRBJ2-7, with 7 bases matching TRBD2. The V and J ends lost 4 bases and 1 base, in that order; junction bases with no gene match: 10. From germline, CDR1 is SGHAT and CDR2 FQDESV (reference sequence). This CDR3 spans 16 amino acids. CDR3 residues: CASSSTGTTSSYEQYF. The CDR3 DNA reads TGTGCCAGCAGCTCAACCGGGACTACATCTTCCTACGAGCAGTACTTC.

CDR3: CAISYRELFF. As DNA, the CDR3 is TGTGCCATCAGCTACAGGGAGCTGTTTTTT. The V call is TRBV10-3, the J call TRBJ2-2; D is unclear. Trimming took off 6 bases at V and 9 bases at J, with 5 bases between the two ends. This CDR3 is built from 10 residues. Germline lookup yields CDR1 ENHRY and CDR2 SYGVKD.

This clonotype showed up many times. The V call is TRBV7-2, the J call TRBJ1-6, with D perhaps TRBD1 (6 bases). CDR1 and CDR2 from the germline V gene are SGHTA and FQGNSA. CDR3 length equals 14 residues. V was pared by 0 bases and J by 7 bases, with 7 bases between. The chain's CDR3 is CASSLAQGNSPLHF. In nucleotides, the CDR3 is TGTGCCAGCAGCTTAGCTCAGGGGAATTCACCCCTCCACTTT.

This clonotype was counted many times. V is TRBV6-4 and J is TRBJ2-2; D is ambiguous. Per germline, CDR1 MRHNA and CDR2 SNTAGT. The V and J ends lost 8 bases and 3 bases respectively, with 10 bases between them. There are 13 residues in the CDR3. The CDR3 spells CASRWGDTGELFF. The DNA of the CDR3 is TGTGCCAGCCGCTGGGGTGACACCGGGGAGCTGTTTTTT.

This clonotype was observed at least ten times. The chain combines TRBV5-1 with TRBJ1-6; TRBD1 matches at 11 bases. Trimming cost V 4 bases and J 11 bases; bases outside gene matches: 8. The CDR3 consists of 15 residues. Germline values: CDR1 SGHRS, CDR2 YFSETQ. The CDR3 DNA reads TGCGCCAGCAGCCCAGGGACAGGGGGGACGACACCCCTCCACTTT. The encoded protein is CASSPGTGGTTPLHF.

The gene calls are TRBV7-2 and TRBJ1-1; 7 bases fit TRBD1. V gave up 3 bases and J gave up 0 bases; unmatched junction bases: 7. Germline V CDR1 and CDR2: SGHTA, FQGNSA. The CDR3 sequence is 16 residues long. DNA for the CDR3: TGTGCCAGCAGCTTGATGGGGACAGAAATGAACACTGAAGCTTTCTTT. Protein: CASSLMGTEMNTEAFF.

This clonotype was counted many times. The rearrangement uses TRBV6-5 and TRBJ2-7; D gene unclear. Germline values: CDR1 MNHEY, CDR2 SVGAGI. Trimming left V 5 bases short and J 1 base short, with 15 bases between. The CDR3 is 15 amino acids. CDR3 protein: CASSLGSGPSYEQYF. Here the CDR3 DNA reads TGTGCCAGCAGTCTAGGGTCGGGTCCTTCCTACGAGCAGTACTTC.

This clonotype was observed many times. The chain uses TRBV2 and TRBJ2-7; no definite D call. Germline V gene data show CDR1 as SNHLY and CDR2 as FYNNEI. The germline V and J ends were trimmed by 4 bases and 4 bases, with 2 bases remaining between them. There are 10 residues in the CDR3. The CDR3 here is CASSGYEQYF. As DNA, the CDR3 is TGTGCCAGCAGTGGGTACGAGCAGTACTTC. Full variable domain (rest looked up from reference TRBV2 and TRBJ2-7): EPEVTQTPSHQVTQMGQEVILRCVPISNHLYFYWYRQILGQKVEFLVSFYNNEISEKSEIFDDQFSVERPDGSNFTLKIRSTKLEDSAMYFCASSGYEQYFGPGTRLTVT.

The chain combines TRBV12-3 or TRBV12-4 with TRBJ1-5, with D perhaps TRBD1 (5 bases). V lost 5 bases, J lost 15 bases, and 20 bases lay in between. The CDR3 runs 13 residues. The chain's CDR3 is CASSQTSPDNRHF. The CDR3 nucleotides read TGTGCCAGCAGTCAAACGAGCCCGGACAACCGGCATTTT.

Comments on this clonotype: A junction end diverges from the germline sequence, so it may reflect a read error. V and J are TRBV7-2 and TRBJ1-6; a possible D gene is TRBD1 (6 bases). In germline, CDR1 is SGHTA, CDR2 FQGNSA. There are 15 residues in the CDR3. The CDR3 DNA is TGTGCCAGCAGCCAAACCACAGGGAGACATTCACCCCCCCACTTT. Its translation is CASSQTTGRHSPPHF.

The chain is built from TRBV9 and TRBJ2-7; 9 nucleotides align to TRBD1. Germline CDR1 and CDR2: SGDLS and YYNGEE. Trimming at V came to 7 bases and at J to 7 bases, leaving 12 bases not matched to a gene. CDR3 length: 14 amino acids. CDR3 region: CASSPGQGLREQYF. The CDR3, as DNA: TGTGCCAGCTCACCGGGACAGGGCCTTCGGGAGCAGTACTTC.

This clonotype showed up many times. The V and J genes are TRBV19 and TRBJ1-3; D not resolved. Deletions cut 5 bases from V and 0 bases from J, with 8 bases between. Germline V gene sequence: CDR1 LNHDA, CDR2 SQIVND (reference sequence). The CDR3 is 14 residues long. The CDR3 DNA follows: TGTGCCAGTAGTGCACAGAGCTCTGGAAACACCATATATTTT. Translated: CASSAQSSGNTIYF.